Presented here are 24 T cell receptor beta chains from one specimen sequenced in a study of technical replicates of blood from a few donors. Assay: immunoSEQ multiplex PCR; the TCRdb copy retains only in-frame clones and omits some. The table includes tens of thousands of clones, over 90% detected once. Sequencing input: PBMCs. The receptors derive from a human donor in good health. Some clones in this sample may be carry-over from other donors' samples.

The rearrangement uses TRBV6-6 and TRBJ2-7; no firm D call. The V end was cut by 5 bases, the J end by 3 bases, with 8 bases between. From germline, CDR1 is MNHNY and CDR2 SVGAGI (reference sequence). CDR3 length: 12 amino acids. CDR3 in amino acids: CASSHARYEQYF. As DNA, the CDR3 is TGTGCCAGCAGTCATGCGCGCTACGAGCAGTACTTC.

This clone showed up just once. This chain joins TRBV7-2 and TRBJ1-2; D unresolved. The V end lost 0 bases, the J end lost 7 bases, and 12 bases lay between the germline ends. The CDR3 extends over 14 amino acids. The germline gives CDR1 SGHTA, CDR2 FQGNSA. For the CDR3, the DNA is TGTGCCAGCAGCTTAGCGCGGGAGGCGAGTGGCTACACCTTC. This encodes CASSLAREASGYTF.

The chain uses TRBV30 and TRBJ1-5, with 8 bases matching TRBD1. The CDR3 covers 15 residues. V trimming: 0 bases; J trimming: 7 bases; junction bases outside the gene matches: 8. Germline CDR1 GTSNPN, CDR2 SVGIG (reference sequence). CDR3 in DNA: TGTGCCTGGAGTGTAGGCAGGGGGCAGAGGCAGCCCCAGCATTTT. Amino acid sequence: CAWSVGRGQRQPQHF.

V is TRBV30 and J is TRBJ2-1, with 8 nucleotides matching TRBD1. Per germline, CDR1 GTSNPN and CDR2 SVGIG (reference sequence). Trimming at V came to 4 bases and at J to 9 bases, leaving 14 bases not matched to a gene. CDR3 size: 15 residues. CDR3 in DNA: TGTGCCTGGACCATGAGAGGCAGGGGGCGCTTTGAGCAGTTCTTC. Protein product: CAWTMRGRGRFEQFF.

V is TRBV18 and J is TRBJ2-2, with D maybe TRBD2 (5 bases). This CDR3 is 14 amino acids long. Germline V CDR1 and CDR2: KGHSH, LQKENI. V lost 2 bases to trimming and J lost 8 bases, with 12 bases between them. The DNA of the CDR3 is TGTGCCAGCTCACCAGACCGCCGGGGAGGGGAGCTGTTTTTT. Encoded protein: CASSPDRRGGELFF.

The chain joins TRBV7-2 to TRBJ2-5, with a possible D match to TRBD1 (6 bases). This CDR3 has 14 amino acids. V dropped 0 bases and J dropped 5 bases, with 10 bases sitting between them. The V gene's germline CDR1 is SGHTA and CDR2 FQGNSA. CDR3 region: CASSLARDMETQYF. The CDR3 DNA follows: TGTGCCAGCAGCTTAGCCCGGGACATGGAGACCCAGTACTTC.

This clone has a handful of counts. The chain links TRBV5-1 to TRBJ2-7; a possible D gene is TRBD1 (6 bases). Germline V gives CDR1 SGHRS, CDR2 YFSETQ. The CDR3 is 15 amino acids. The V end was cut by 2 bases, the J end by 2 bases, with 14 bases between. CDR3 in amino acids: CASSFSGETAYEQYF. The CDR3 nucleotides are TGCGCCAGCAGCTTCTCAGGGGAAACCGCCTACGAGCAGTACTTC.

The chain links TRBV4-1 to TRBJ1-1; no definite D call. V was trimmed by 4 bases and J by 10 bases, leaving 16 bases between them. This CDR3 contains 13 residues. CDR1 and CDR2 (germline): MGHRA, YSYEKL. Here the CDR3 DNA reads TGCGCCAGCAGCCTCCGGACTCCGGATCGAGCTTTCTTT. Encoded protein: CASSLRTPDRAFF.

This clone has only a few counts. This rearrangement joins TRBV2 to TRBJ2-5; D might be TRBD1 (6 bases). CDR3 size: 14 residues. The germline CDR1 and CDR2 sequences are SNHLY and FYNNEI. Deletions cut 6 bases from V and 5 bases from J, with 16 bases between. This chain's CDR3 is CASRPEQGKETQYF. CDR3 in DNA: TGTGCCAGCAGGCCGGAACAGGGAAAGGAGACCCAGTACTTC.

The chain carries TRBV13 and TRBJ1-1; D possibly corresponds to TRBD1 (5 bases). Germline V gene data show CDR1 as PRHDT and CDR2 as FYEKMQ (reference sequence). The ends were cut back, 5 bases at V and 5 bases at J, with 15 bases in the middle. This CDR3 has 14 residues. In nucleotides, the CDR3 is TGTGCCAGCAGCCCGCGGGGGTTGTGGACTGAAGCTTTCTTT. Translation gives CASSPRGLWTEAFF.

This clone has only one observation. The chain joins TRBV27 to TRBJ2-1; D unclear. The germline V and J ends were trimmed by 5 bases and 5 bases, with 7 bases remaining between them. There are 12 residues in the CDR3. Germline-derived CDR1 and CDR2 are MNHEY and SMNVEV (reference sequence). The CDR3 nucleotides read TGTGCCAGCAGTAAATTAAACAATGAGCAGTTCTTC. Its protein product is CASSKLNNEQFF.

The chain employs TRBV7-8 and TRBJ2-1, with 9 nucleotides matching TRBD1. Germline V gene data show CDR1 as SGHVS and CDR2 as FQNEAQ. This CDR3 comprises 15 residues. The ends lost 6 bases at V and 5 bases at J; junction bases unmatched: 8. Here the CDR3 DNA reads TGTGCCAGCAGGGACGGACAGGGGATCGACAATGAGCAGTTCTTC. It yields the protein CASRDGQGIDNEQFF.

The V call is TRBV7-9, the J call TRBJ2-1; perhaps TRBD2 as D (6 bases). CDR1 is SEHNR, CDR2 FQNEAQ, per germline (reference sequence). CDR3 length: 15 residues. V lost 5 bases, J lost 8 bases, and 19 bases lay in between. The CDR3 region is CASSRSGQRVDEQFF. The CDR3 DNA is TGTGCCAGCAGCCGGAGCGGGCAGAGGGTCGATGAGCAGTTCTTC.

V is TRBV7-2 and J is TRBJ1-4; 7 bases are shared with TRBD1. The ends lost 1 base at V and 6 bases at J; junction bases unmatched: 2. Germline values: CDR1 SGHTA, CDR2 FQGNSA. The CDR3 covers 14 residues. CDR3 in amino acids: CASSLDRGDEKLFF. CDR3 coding DNA: TGTGCCAGCAGCTTAGACAGGGGTGATGAAAAACTGTTTTTT.

The J gene is TRBJ2-3, the V gene TRBV5-4, with 14 bases matching TRBD2. This CDR3 comprises 16 residues. Germline V gene sequence: CDR1 SGHNT, CDR2 YYREEE (reference sequence). With V trimmed by 4 bases and J by 0 bases, 1 base remained unmatched. Here the CDR3 reads CASSRLAGGSTDTQYF. For the CDR3, the DNA is TGTGCCAGCAGCAGACTAGCGGGAGGGAGCACAGATACGCAGTATTTT.

The chain recombines TRBV7-2 with TRBJ2-1; TRBD2 matches at 12 bases. Germline V lookup: CDR1 SGHTA, CDR2 FQGNSA. V lost 6 bases, J lost 7 bases, and 7 bases stayed unmatched. The CDR3 loop spans 15 amino acids. The CDR3 nucleotides are TGTGCCAGCAGGCCGGGGACTAGCGGGCGGAATGAGCAGTTCTTC. It is translated as CASRPGTSGRNEQFF.

The gene calls are TRBV10-3 and TRBJ2-1; 8 nucleotides agree with TRBD2. Per germline, CDR1 ENHRY and CDR2 SYGVKD. V dropped 5 bases and J dropped 5; count of bases not matched to a gene: 11. The CDR3 totals 16 residues. The CDR3 nucleotides read TGTGCCATCAGTAAAGGCAGCGGGGGTGTTAACAATGAGCAGTTCTTC. Its translation: CAISKGSGGVNNEQFF.

The chain couples TRBV30 to TRBJ2-5; 8 bases agree with TRBD2. The germline CDR1 and CDR2 sequences are GTSNPN and SVGIG (reference sequence). The junction had 5 bases not matched to a gene; V was cut back by 0 bases and J by 5 bases. This CDR3 has 14 amino acids. CDR3 sequence reads: CAWSVVSGGETQYF. The CDR3 region has the DNA TGTGCCTGGAGTGTAGTCTCGGGAGGGGAGACCCAGTACTTC. The whole variable domain, filled in from reference TRBV30 and TRBJ2-5, reads SQTIHQWPATLVQPVGSPLSLECTVEGTSNPNLYWYRQAAGRGLQLLFYSVGIGQISSEVPQNLSASRPQDRQFILSSKKLLLSDSGFYLCAWSVVSGGETQYFGPGTRLLVL.

The chain uses TRBV7-9 and TRBJ1-3; tentatively, D is TRBD1 (5 bases). Trimming took 5 bases from V and 0 from J, leaving 14 bases between them. The germline V gene encodes CDR1 SEHNR and CDR2 FQNEAQ (reference sequence). CDR3 length equals 16 residues. CDR3 sequence: CASSLLGRSSGNTIYF. CDR3 DNA: TGTGCCAGCAGCCTCCTGGGGCGTAGCTCTGGAAACACCATATATTTT.

The chain has TRBV4-3 and TRBJ1-2; D is unclear. Trimming removed 0 bases at V and 6 bases at J, with 8 bases between. The CDR3 runs 13 residues. From germline, CDR1 is LGHNA and CDR2 YSLEER. CDR3: CASSQDGPDGYTF. The CDR3 DNA reads TGCGCCAGCAGCCAAGATGGGCCGGATGGCTACACCTTC.

V gene TRBV9 combines with J gene TRBJ1-1; D ambiguous. This CDR3 has 14 amino acids. Germline loops: CDR1 SGDLS, CDR2 YYNGEE. With 6 bases removed from V and 4 bases from J, the gap between germline ends came to 16 bases. CDR3 amino acids: CASMEGPLGTEAFF. The CDR3 coding sequence is TGTGCCAGCATGGAGGGTCCCTTGGGCACTGAAGCTTTCTTT.

The rearrangement uses TRBV7-2 and TRBJ2-3, with 8 bases aligning to TRBD1. The CDR3 extends over 16 amino acids. CDR1 and CDR2 (germline): SGHTA, FQGNSA. The junction had 9 bases not matched to a gene; V was cut back by 3 bases and J by 4 bases. CDR3 nucleotide sequence: TGTGCCAGCAGCTTTGACAGGGGTAGGGGGCCAGATACGCAGTATTTT. This gives the protein CASSFDRGRGPDTQYF. Full variable domain (missing parts from reference TRBV7-2 and TRBJ2-3): GAGVSQSPSNKVTEKGKDVELRCDPISGHTALYWYRQSLGQGLEFLIYFQGNSAPDKSGLPSDRFSAERTGGSVSTLTIQRTQQEDSAVYLCASSFDRGRGPDTQYFGPGTRLTVL.

This chain joins TRBV4-2 and TRBJ2-3; D is possibly TRBD2 (6 bases). The CDR3 has 17 residues. CDR1 is LGHNA and CDR2 is YNFKEQ in the germline V gene. Trimming pared 2 bases from V and 1 base from J, leaving 16 bases between. CDR3 loop: CASSQLATGGGTDTQYF. For the CDR3, the DNA is TGTGCCAGCAGCCAACTTGCAACCGGCGGGGGCACAGATACGCAGTATTTT.

The CDR3 nucleotides are TGCGCCAGCAGCCAAGGTGGCGGTTCCTACAATGAGCAGTTCTTC. Translation: CASSQGGGSYNEQFF. The chain combines TRBV4-1 with TRBJ2-1; D remains unclear. V lost 1 base and J 1 base, leaving 8 bases between the germline ends. The CDR3 is made up of 15 amino acids. Germline loops: CDR1 MGHRA, CDR2 YSYEKL.